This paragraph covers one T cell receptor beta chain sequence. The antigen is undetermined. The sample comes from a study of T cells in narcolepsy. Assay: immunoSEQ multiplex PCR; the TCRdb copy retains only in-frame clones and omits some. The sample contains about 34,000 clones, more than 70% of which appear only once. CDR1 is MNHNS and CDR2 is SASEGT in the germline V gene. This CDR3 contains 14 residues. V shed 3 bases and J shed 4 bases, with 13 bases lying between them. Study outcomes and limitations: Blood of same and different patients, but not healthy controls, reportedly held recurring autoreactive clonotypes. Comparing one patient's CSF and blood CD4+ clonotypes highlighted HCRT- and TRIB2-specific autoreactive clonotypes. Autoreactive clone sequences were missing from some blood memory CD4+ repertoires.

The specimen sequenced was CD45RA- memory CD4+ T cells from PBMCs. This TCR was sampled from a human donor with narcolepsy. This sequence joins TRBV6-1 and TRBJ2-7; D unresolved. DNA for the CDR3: TGTGCCAGCAGTGAGTTCCCAATCGTGTACGAGCAGTACTTC. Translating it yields CASSEFPIVYEQYF.